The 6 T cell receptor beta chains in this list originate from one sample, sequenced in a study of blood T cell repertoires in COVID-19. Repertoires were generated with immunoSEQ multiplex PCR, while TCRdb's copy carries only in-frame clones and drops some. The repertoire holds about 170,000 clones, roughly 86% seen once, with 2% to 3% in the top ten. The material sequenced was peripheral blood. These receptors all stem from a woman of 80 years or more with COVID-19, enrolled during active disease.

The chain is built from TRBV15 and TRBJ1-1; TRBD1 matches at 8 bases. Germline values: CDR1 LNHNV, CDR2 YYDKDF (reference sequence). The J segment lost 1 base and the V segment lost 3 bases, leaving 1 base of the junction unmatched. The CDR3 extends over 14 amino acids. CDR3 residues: CATSRDRENTEAFF. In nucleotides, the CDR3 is TGTGCCACCAGCAGGGACAGGGAGAACACTGAAGCTTTCTTT.

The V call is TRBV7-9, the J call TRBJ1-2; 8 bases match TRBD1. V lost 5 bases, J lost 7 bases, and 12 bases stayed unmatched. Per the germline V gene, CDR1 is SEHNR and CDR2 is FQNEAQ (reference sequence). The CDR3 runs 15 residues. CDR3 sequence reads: CASSGSGQASVGYTF. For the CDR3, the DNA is TGTGCCAGCAGCGGTTCGGGACAGGCTAGCGTTGGCTACACCTTC.

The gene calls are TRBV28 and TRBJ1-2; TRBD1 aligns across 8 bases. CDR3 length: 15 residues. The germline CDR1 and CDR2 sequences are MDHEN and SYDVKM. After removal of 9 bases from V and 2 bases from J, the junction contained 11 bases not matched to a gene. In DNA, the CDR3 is TGTGCCAGTATAACCAAGGACAGGGAGAACTATGGCTACACCTTC. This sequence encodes CASITKDRENYGYTF.

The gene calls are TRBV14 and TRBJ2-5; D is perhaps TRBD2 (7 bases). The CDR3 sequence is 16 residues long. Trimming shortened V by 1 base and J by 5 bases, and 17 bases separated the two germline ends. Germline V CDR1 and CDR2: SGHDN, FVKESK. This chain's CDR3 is CASSQAPRGARETQYF. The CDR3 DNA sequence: TGTGCCAGCAGCCAAGCTCCCCGGGGGGCGAGGGAGACCCAGTACTTC.

CDR3 DNA: TGTGCCAGTAGCGAGACTAGCGGGAGAACCGGGGAGCTGTTTTTT. Its translation is CASSETSGRTGELFF. The chain is built from TRBV19 and TRBJ2-2; 12 bases line up with TRBD2. V lost 6 bases, J lost 5 bases, and 4 bases stayed unmatched. This CDR3 has 15 amino acids. Germline V lookup: CDR1 LNHDA, CDR2 SQIVND (reference sequence).

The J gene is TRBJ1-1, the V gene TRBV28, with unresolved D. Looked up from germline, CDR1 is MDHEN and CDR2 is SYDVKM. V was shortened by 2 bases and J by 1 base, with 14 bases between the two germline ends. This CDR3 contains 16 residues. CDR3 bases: TGTGCCAGCAGTTTAGTGCTCGGGTCGGGGAACACTGAAGCTTTCTTT. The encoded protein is CASSLVLGSGNTEAFF. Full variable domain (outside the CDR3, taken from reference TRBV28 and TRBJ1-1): DVKVTQSSRYLVKRTGEKVFLECVQDMDHENMFWYRQDPGLGLRLIYFSYDVKMKEKGDIPEGYSVSREKKERFSLILESASTNQTSMYLCASSLVLGSGNTEAFFGQGTRLTVV.